A selection of T cell receptor beta chains follows, all from one sample in a study of blood T cell repertoires in COVID-19. Libraries were prepared by immunoSEQ multiplex PCR; TCRdb keeps only in-frame clonotypes and omits some of them. The data show 55,000 to 80,000 clones, around 74% seen once. Sequencing was done on a sample of peripheral blood. The receptor set was obtained from a woman of 80 years or more with acute or convalescent COVID-19. CDR3s include the opening cysteine and the closing phenylalanine or tryptophan. Each record gives: D gene, V gene, clone size, J gene, CDR3 DNA, CDR3 protein. D genes are given only for firm matches. Not every row has a clone size; where given, it reads once, few, many or a size class.

.	TRBV4-1	.	TRBJ1-5	TGCGCCAGCAGCCACCAATTGGACACCACTAATCGCAATCAGCCCCAGCATTTT	CASSHQLDTTNRNQPQHF
.	TRBV10-1	.	TRBJ1-4	TGCGCCAGGGGGGCCGGGGGGCAAAGGGAAAAACTGTTTTTT	CARGAGGQREKLFF
TRBD1	TRBV7-2	.	TRBJ2-7	TGTGCCAGCAGCCCCCGGACAGGGGGCACATACGAGCAGTACTTC	CASSPRTGGTYEQYF
.	TRBV21-1	.	TRBJ2-3	TGTGCCAGGTCGCCCCCTGAGGCGGAGAGCACAGATACGCAGTATTTT	CARSPPEAESTDTQYF
TRBD1	TRBV15	.	TRBJ1-1	TGTGCCACCAGCCCCCAACAGGGGTTGGGCACTGAAGCTTTCTTT	CATSPQQGLGTEAFF
.	TRBV6-2/TRBV6-3	.	TRBJ1-1	TGTGCCAGCAGTTACGACGGCGGGAACACTGAAGCTTTCTTT	CASSYDGGNTEAFF
.	TRBV19	.	TRBJ2-1	TGTGCCAGTAGCTCAGTGGGGGCCAATGAGCAGTTCTTC	CASSSVGANEQFF
.	TRBV28	once	TRBJ1-1	TGTGCCAGCAGTTGGCGGAGGAACACTGAAGCTTTCTTT	CASSWRRNTEAFF
TRBD1	TRBV28	.	TRBJ1-5	TGTGCCAGCAGTTTCGGGACAGGGTATAGCAATCAGCCCCAGCATTTT	CASSFGTGYSNQPQHF
.	TRBV28	.	TRBJ1-3	TGTGCCAGCAGTTCGTCGGGGGTCGGAAACACCATATATTTT	CASSSSGVGNTIYF
.	TRBV7-2	few	TRBJ1-2	TGTGCCAGCAGCTTAGCTACAGGGAACTATGGCTACACCTTC	CASSLATGNYGYTF
.	TRBV7-8	.	TRBJ2-7	TGTGCCAGCAGCTTACACTCTGGTTACGAGCAGTACTTC	CASSLHSGYEQYF
TRBD1	TRBV4-1	.	TRBJ2-7	TGCGCCAGCAGCCAAGAGGGTGGAGGACAGGGGGTCGAGCAGTACTTC	CASSQEGGGQGVEQYF
.	TRBV7-6	.	TRBJ2-5	TGTGCCAGCAGCTTAGATTCTCGCCTACAAGAGACCCAGTACTTC	CASSLDSRLQETQYF
.	TRBV29-1	.	TRBJ2-5	TGCAGCGTTGATGGACAGATGGGAGAGACCCAGTACTTC	CSVDGQMGETQYF
TRBD2	TRBV2	.	TRBJ2-5	TGTGCCAGCAGCGAGGGACTAGCGGGAGGAAAGACCCAGTACTTC	CASSEGLAGGKTQYF
TRBD2	TRBV7-9	.	TRBJ2-5	TGTGCCAGCGACGATAGCGGGAGAGAGACCCAGTACTTC	CASDDSGRETQYF
.	TRBV20-1	.	TRBJ2-5	TGCAGTGCTAGTATGGGGCGGATGGAAGAGACCCAGTACTTC	CSASMGRMEETQYF
TRBD1	TRBV5-6	.	TRBJ2-5	TGTGCCAGCAGCCCGGGACAGCAAGAGACCCAGTACTTC	CASSPGQQETQYF
TRBD2	TRBV7-2	.	TRBJ2-3	TGTGCCAGCAGCGCGCGGTCCCTAGCGGCGGCCACAGATACGCAGTATTTT	CASSARSLAAATDTQYF